The clone carrying this T cell receptor (beta chain) was detected a few times. Its antigen is currently unknown. Time point denoted: newly diagnosed GD, antithyroid drugs for less than 3 months. RNA from PBMCs was the source of the TCR library. These data belong to a study of regulatory T cells in long-lasting Graves disease. Trimming removed 6 bases from V and 6 bases from J, with 22 bases in between. CDR3 length: 16 residues. Germline values: CDR1 KGHSH, CDR2 LQKENI. Assembly of TCR beta libraries relied on iRepertoire HTBI primers together with Arm-PCR of CDR3 regions. TCRdb recomputed calls from the multiplex PCR reads with MiXCR, one row per CDR3 protein. Of fewer than 650,000 distinct CDR3 sequences listed, roughly 15% are singletons. General study findings and limits: Sharing of public clonotypes was greater in persistent patients (under 3,000) than in new patients (about 970).

These data also formed part of another study, on T cells in Graves' hyperthyroidism and ophthalmopathy. From that report: Pregnant or lactating patients were excluded, as were those with uncontrolled infection or other autoimmune disease.

This receptor was identified in a man between 18 and 35 years old with Graves disease. This sequence joins TRBV18 and TRBJ2-3; D tentatively reads TRBD1 or TRBD2 (6 bases each). Sequencing used peripheral blood mononuclear cells (PBMCs), obtained at new diagnosis, from a patient treated with antithyroid drugs. In nucleotides, the CDR3 is TGTGCCAGCTCGCTGACAGGACGCGGCGGAGGGGATACGCAGTATTTT. Protein: CASSLTGRGGGDTQYF. Looking up the rest from reference TRBV18 and TRBJ2-3 gives the full variable domain: NAGVMQNPRHLVRRRGQEARLRCSPMKGHSHVYWYRQLPEEGLKFMVYLQKENIIDESGMPKERFSAEFPKEGPSILRIQQVVRGDSAAYFCASSLTGRGGGDTQYFGPGTRLTVL.